Presented here are 5 T cell receptor beta chains from one specimen sequenced in a study of identical twins. Via MiXCR, TCRdb re-called the 5' RACE reads, giving one row per CDR3 protein. This sample has fewer than 450,000 distinct CDR3 sequences, with roughly 9% found just once. What was sequenced was naive T cells sorted from blood. The receptors were sampled from a woman aged 45-59 years in good health.

The V gene is TRBV5-4, the J gene TRBJ2-5; D may be TRBD1 (6 bases). The germline CDR1 and CDR2 sequences are SGHNT and YYREEE (reference sequence). This CDR3 is built from 14 residues. Between the trimmed V and J ends, which lost 3 bases and 4 bases, there was a span of 13 bases. The CDR3 reads CASSSYRDGETQYF. CDR3 bases: TGTGCCAGCAGCTCATACAGGGACGGAGAGACCCAGTACTTC. Full variable domain (remainder filled in from reference TRBV5-4 and TRBJ2-5): ETGVTQSPTHLIKTRGQQVTLRCSSQSGHNTVSWYQQALGQGPQFIFQYYREEENGRGNFPPRFSGLQFPNYSSELNVNALELDDSALYLCASSSYRDGETQYFGPGTRLLVL.

This clonotype has a count of ten or more. The chain joins TRBV4-1 to TRBJ1-5; TRBD1 matches at 7 bases. J gave up 7 bases and V 1 base, and 7 bases lay outside the gene matches. CDR1 and CDR2 from the germline V gene are MGHRA and YSYEKL. The CDR3 covers 15 residues. The CDR3 loop reads CASSQGQGGMQPQHF. CDR3 nucleotides: TGCGCCAGCAGCCAAGGACAGGGAGGAATGCAGCCCCAGCATTTT.

The chain links TRBV5-1 to TRBJ2-5; TRBD2 is a possible D gene (5 bases). The CDR3 has 17 amino acids. With 0 bases removed from V and 4 bases from J, the gap between germline ends came to 19 bases. Germline CDR1 SGHRS, CDR2 YFSETQ. The CDR3 DNA is TGCGCCAGCAGCTTGGACATCTCAGGCGGAGAGGGAGAGACCCAGTACTTC. Translating gives CASSLDISGGEGETQYF.

The gene calls are TRBV20-1 and TRBJ1-1, with D tentatively TRBD1 (5 bases). The CDR3 loop spans 13 amino acids. Between the trimmed V and J ends, which lost 1 base and 5 bases, there was a span of 11 bases. The germline V gene has CDR1 DFQATT and CDR2 SNEGSKA (reference sequence). This CDR3 is CSARAGWGTEAFF. The CDR3 nucleotides are TGCAGTGCTAGAGCAGGGTGGGGAACTGAAGCTTTCTTT.

The chain combines TRBV3-1 with TRBJ2-1; 7 nucleotides align to TRBD2. The germline CDR1 and CDR2 sequences are LGHDT and YNNKEL (reference sequence). Losses at the gene ends were 4 bases for V and 5 bases for J; bases not matched to a gene: 5. CDR3 length equals 14 residues. CDR3 protein: CASSPRGLDNEQFF. CDR3 bases: TGTGCCAGCAGCCCTCGTGGACTAGACAATGAGCAGTTCTTC.